The next 4 T cell receptor beta chains were all read from a single sample in a study of CD8+ T cells in alopecia areata. Extraction and reverse transcription of RNA yielded cDNA as the sequencing template. Method: immunoSEQ multiplex PCR; TCRdb's copy keeps in-frame clones and lacks some. This repertoire shows approximately 210,000 clones, about 60% found once; its top ten account for approximately 3.5%. Treatment described: oral pan-JAK inhibitor, 5-10 mg twice daily. The sequencing here drew on CD4+ T cells sorted from blood, taken at week 4, from a patient treated with tofacitinib. Every receptor here comes from a human donor with alopecia areata.

This chain connects TRBV29-1 to TRBJ2-1; TRBD2 matches 9 bases. The V gene's germline CDR1 is SQVTM and CDR2 ANQGSEA. Trimming at V came to 5 bases and at J to 5 bases, leaving 13 bases not matched to a gene. The CDR3 has 16 residues. CDR3 residues: CSVSILAGPLHNEQFF. The DNA for the CDR3 is TGCAGCGTTTCGATTCTAGCGGGACCCCTTCACAATGAGCAGTTCTTC.

This clone was counted once. The V call is TRBV5-6, the J call TRBJ1-6; 8 nucleotides align to TRBD1. The germline V gene has CDR1 SGHDT and CDR2 YYEEEE. J gave up 7 bases and V 2 bases, and 5 bases lay outside the gene matches. CDR3 length: 15 residues. The DNA for the CDR3 is TGTGCCAGCAGCTTCTACCGGACAGGGAATTCACCCCTCCACTTT. It specifies CASSFYRTGNSPLHF.

V and J are TRBV11-2 and TRBJ1-3; D call uncertain. CDR3 length: 13 amino acids. Germline V CDR1 and CDR2: SGHAT, FQNNGV. V was cut by 2 bases and J by 0 bases, with 2 bases left in between. This CDR3 reads CASSLSSGNTIYF. As DNA, the CDR3 is TGTGCCAGCAGCTTAAGCTCTGGAAACACCATATATTTT. The whole variable domain, filled in from reference TRBV11-2 and TRBJ1-3, reads EAGVAQSPRYKIIEKRQSVAFWCNPISGHATLYWYQQILGQGPKLLIQFQNNGVVDDSQLPKDRFSAERLKGVDSTLKIQPAKLEDSAVYLCASSLSSGNTIYFGEGSWLTVV.

J is TRBJ1-2 and V is TRBV18, with D uncertain. There are 13 residues in the CDR3. V lost 2 bases and J 5 bases, leaving 9 bases between the germline ends. Germline CDR1 KGHSH, CDR2 LQKENI. The CDR3 loop is CASSPMSDYGYTF. CDR3 bases: TGTGCCAGCTCACCAATGTCGGATTATGGCTACACCTTC. Using reference TRBV18 and TRBJ1-2 for the parts outside the CDR3, the full variable domain is NAGVMQNPRHLVRRRGQEARLRCSPMKGHSHVYWYRQLPEEGLKFMVYLQKENIIDESGMPKERFSAEFPKEGPSILRIQQVVRGDSAAYFCASSPMSDYGYTFGSGTRLTVV.